This paragraph covers one T cell receptor (beta chain) sequence. TCRdb's copy holds only in-frame clones and misses some; the assay was immunoSEQ multiplex PCR. The sample gives roughly 92,000 clones, around 85% of which show up once; approximately 1.5% is in the top ten. This sample is drawn from a study of OX40 agonist ivuxolimab in advanced cancers. This CDR3 contains 14 residues. Trimming cost V 7 bases and J 4 bases, with 15 bases left between them. Looked up from germline, CDR1 is MNHNS and CDR2 is SASEGT. V is TRBV6-1 and J is TRBJ2-3; D possibly corresponds to TRBD2 (6 bases). The TCR was taken from an adult with an advanced solid tumor such as melanoma, head and neck, liver or kidney cancer. The sequencing here drew on CD4+ or CD8+ T cells sorted from blood, taken in a trial of the OX40 agonist ivuxolimab. The CDR3 sequence is CASTNPPSADTQYF. CDR3 nucleotides: TGTGCCAGCACCAACCCTCCTAGCGCAGATACGCAGTATTTT.